The entry that follows covers one TCR beta chain sequence. Per the original data handling: Amplified reference gene primers provided the basis for estimating nucleated cell counts. Here immunoSEQ multiplex PCR was the method, and the copy in TCRdb shows in-frame clones only, minus some. V and J calls and clone size come straight from that table; D and trimming were deduced from the DNA. Of some 55,000 clones listed, less than 95% are singletons. This sample stems from a study of blood T cell repertoires in COVID-19. Background on the study: Sites across the United States, Italy and Spain contributed samples from acute and convalescent COVID-19. PBMCs, B-cell-depleted T cells, or T cells were the source of the cDNA or gDNA that made up the material.

The source material was peripheral blood. The origin of this receptor is a woman aged 40-49 years with active COVID-19.

The CDR3 DNA reads TGTGCCAGCAGCCCCACAAATCAAGAGACCCAGTACTTC. Its protein is CASSPTNQETQYF. V is TRBV7-2 and J is TRBJ2-5; D call uncertain. From germline, CDR1 is SGHTA and CDR2 FQGNSA. With 5 bases removed from V and 2 bases from J, the gap between germline ends came to 9 bases. The CDR3 is made up of 13 amino acids.